This T cell receptor beta chain was recovered during a study of T-cell memory formation after mild COVID-19. Whole-study context: There were largely donor-specific TCR clusters.

TCRdb passed the 5' RACE reads through MiXCR, listing each CDR3 protein once. The repertoire includes fewer than 400,000 distinct CDR3 sequences, roughly 15% of them detected once, and 20% to 25% sits in the top ten. Study findings and constraints: Balance between CD4 and CD8 was seen in clones contracting day 15 to 85, and a CD4+ lean was seen in later expanders. Mainly in CM and EM were contracting CD4+ clones; CD8+ were in EMRA. Cross-reactive memory appears to have joined, as suggested by some responding clones showing up in pre-infection memory.

Concerning this clonotype: The antigen remains unidentified.

The CDR3 is made up of 12 amino acids. This clonotype was obtained from a man aged 18 to 30 who had mild COVID-19 (a few samples of this study predate the infection). Cell type and time point are not known. Sequencing used PBMCs or a T cell subset sorted from them (not recorded which). This chain uses TRBV12-2 with TRBJ2-1. TRBV12-2 is assigned pseudogene status. In DNA form, the CDR3 reads TGTGCAAGTCGCTTAGGGATGGGTGAGCAGTTCTTC. This sequence encodes CASRLGMGEQFF.